This T cell receptor beta chain was identified during a study of blood T cell repertoires in COVID-19. As for the study in general: Sites across the United States, Italy and Spain contributed samples from acute and convalescent COVID-19.

Per the authors' pipeline: Amplification from reference gene primers served as the basis for estimated nucleated cell counts. Method: immunoSEQ multiplex PCR; TCRdb's copy keeps in-frame clones and lacks some. V and J calls plus clone size are reproduced from that table; the DNA served to infer D and trimming. Here the sample spans around 50,000 clones, roughly 82% being singletons. The TCR comes from a woman aged 80 or older with acute or convalescent COVID-19. The sample comprised peripheral blood.

The CDR3 sequence: CASSQEWSGGQETQYF. CDR3 in DNA: TGTGCCAGCAGCCAAGAATGGAGCGGGGGCCAAGAGACCCAGTACTTC. This sequence joins TRBV4-2 and TRBJ2-5; 8 nucleotides match TRBD2. Germline CDR1 and CDR2: LGHNA and YNFKEQ. The CDR3 has 16 amino acids. Unmatched junction bases numbered 4, after V lost 0 bases and J lost 1 base.